Shown below are 32 T cell receptor beta chains from a single sample sequenced in a study of OX40 agonist ivuxolimab in advanced cancers. Assay used: immunoSEQ multiplex PCR; TCRdb lists only in-frame clones, some missing. The sample consists of just under 80,000 clones, 89% of them appearing once. This material consisted of CD4+ or CD8+ T cells sorted from blood, taken in a trial of the OX40 agonist ivuxolimab. Receptor source: an adult with an advanced solid tumor such as melanoma, head and neck, liver or kidney cancer.

Written as DNA, the CDR3 is TGTGCCAGCTCCCGAAACTATGAGAGTGAGCAGTTCTTC. Its protein is CASSRNYESEQFF. The V call is TRBV18, the J call TRBJ2-1; D remains unclear. Germline V lookup: CDR1 KGHSH, CDR2 LQKENI. The length of the CDR3 is 13 residues. Deletions cut 6 bases from V and 9 bases from J, with 15 bases between.

This chain connects TRBV7-2 to TRBJ2-5, with TRBD1 matching over 7 bases. Trimming took 5 bases from V and 3 from J; bases not matched to a gene: 9. Looked up from germline, CDR1 is SGHTA and CDR2 is FQGNSA. The CDR3 runs 15 residues. CDR3 sequence: CASSQNRGREETQYF. CDR3 DNA: TGTGCCAGCAGCCAAAATAGGGGGCGGGAAGAGACCCAGTACTTC.

J is TRBJ2-1 and V is TRBV27; 9 bases match TRBD2. The V gene end was trimmed by 4 bases and the J gene end by 7 bases; junction bases not matched to a gene: 23. CDR1 and CDR2 from the germline V gene are MNHEY and SMNVEV (reference sequence). The CDR3 loop spans 20 amino acids. In DNA form, the CDR3 reads TGTGCCAGCAGTTCGGGACAACCGACGCTAGAGACTAGCGGCAATAATGAGCAGTTCTTC. Amino acids: CASSSGQPTLETSGNNEQFF.

A few counts support this clone. The J gene is TRBJ2-7, the V gene TRBV7-9; D is perhaps TRBD1 or TRBD2 (5 bases each). Trimming took 5 bases from V and 0 from J, leaving 20 bases between them. Per germline, CDR1 SEHNR and CDR2 FQNEAQ (reference sequence). CDR3 length equals 17 residues. The CDR3 nucleotides are TGTGCCAGCAGCCCCCAAAGTTCGGGGACCCCCTCCTACGAGCAGTACTTC. It codes for CASSPQSSGTPSYEQYF.

DNA for the CDR3: TGTGCCAGCAGCCAAGCGACAGGGCGATACGAGCAGTACTTC. Its protein product is CASSQATGRYEQYF. J is TRBJ2-7 and V is TRBV7-2, with TRBD1 matching over 7 bases. Germline trimming cut 5 bases from V and 4 bases from J; bases unmatched to any gene: 8. The germline gives CDR1 SGHTA, CDR2 FQGNSA. This CDR3 contains 14 residues.

This chain uses TRBV5-5 with TRBJ2-3, with 14 bases aligning to TRBD2. After removal of 4 bases from V and 6 bases from J, the junction contained 19 bases not matched to a gene. Germline lookup yields CDR1 SGHKS and CDR2 YYEKEE (reference sequence). The CDR3 runs to 20 residues. The CDR3 region is CASSGPPGLAGAEPGDTQYF. DNA of the CDR3: TGTGCCAGCAGCGGCCCGCCGGGACTAGCGGGAGCCGAGCCTGGTGATACGCAGTATTTT.

The rearrangement uses TRBV9 and TRBJ2-1, with D possibly matching TRBD2 (5 bases). The CDR3 extends over 15 amino acids. Germline V gives CDR1 SGDLS, CDR2 YYNGEE. V was clipped by 0 bases and J by 0 bases, with 7 bases between them. CDR3 nucleotides: TGTGCCAGCAGCGTAGACGGGAACTCCTACAATGAGCAGTTCTTC. Encoded protein: CASSVDGNSYNEQFF.

The rearrangement links TRBV9 to TRBJ1-5, with D unresolved. Per the germline V gene, CDR1 is SGDLS and CDR2 is YYNGEE. The CDR3 runs 13 residues. V lost 0 bases, J lost 6 bases, and 7 bases lay in between. The CDR3: CASSVAEFQPQHF. In nucleotides, the CDR3 is TGTGCCAGCAGCGTAGCGGAGTTTCAGCCCCAGCATTTT.

This rearrangement joins TRBV25-1 to TRBJ1-3; D may be TRBD1 (5 bases). The CDR3 length is 16 residues. Germline V gives CDR1 MGHDK, CDR2 SYGVNS. Trimming cost V 4 bases and J 0 bases, with 13 bases left between them. CDR3 loop: CASSGWGSSSGNTIYF. CDR3 DNA: TGTGCCAGCAGTGGGTGGGGCTCGAGCTCTGGAAACACCATATATTTT.

This chain connects TRBV5-6 to TRBJ1-6; D gene unclear. CDR1 is SGHDT and CDR2 is YYEEEE in the germline V gene. The CDR3 is 13 amino acids. Trimming pared 4 bases from V and 6 bases from J, leaving 8 bases between. CDR3 region: CASSTGRNSPLHF. The CDR3 DNA sequence: TGTGCCAGCAGCACGGGCCGTAATTCACCCCTCCACTTT.

The V gene is TRBV10-3, the J gene TRBJ2-1; 8 positions agree with TRBD2. The CDR3 runs 16 residues. The germline CDR1 and CDR2 sequences are ENHRY and SYGVKD. J lost 0 bases, V lost 4 bases, and 5 bases had no gene match. The CDR3 is CAISGTSGVSYNEQFF. The CDR3 region has the DNA TGTGCCATCAGTGGAACTAGCGGAGTCTCCTACAATGAGCAGTTCTTC.

The rearrangement uses TRBV7-2 and TRBJ2-3, with 9 bases that match TRBD1. The CDR3 spans 15 residues. Germline CDR1 and CDR2: SGHTA and FQGNSA. The V and J ends lost 5 bases and 6 bases, in that order; junction bases with no gene match: 9. CDR3 amino acids: CASSTGQGTADTQYF. DNA for the CDR3: TGTGCCAGCAGCACAGGACAGGGGACGGCGGATACGCAGTATTTT.

The chain uses TRBV5-5 and TRBJ1-1; unclear D gene. The V end was cut by 0 bases, the J end by 5 bases, with 11 bases between. In germline, CDR1 is SGHKS, CDR2 YYEKEE (reference sequence). This CDR3 has 14 amino acids. The CDR3, as DNA: TGTGCCAGCAGCTTGGGTCCCAAGGTGACTGAAGCTTTCTTT. It codes for CASSLGPKVTEAFF.

The rearrangement links TRBV5-6 to TRBJ2-2, with 13 nucleotides matching TRBD2. Per the germline V gene, CDR1 is SGHDT and CDR2 is YYEEEE. Trimming cost V 1 base and J 2 bases; bases outside gene matches: 2. The CDR3 extends over 17 amino acids. CDR3 amino acids: CASSLRLAGGNTGELFF. The CDR3 DNA is TGTGCCAGCAGCTTGAGACTAGCGGGAGGCAACACCGGGGAGCTGTTTTTT.

The chain has TRBV12-5 and TRBJ2-7; the D is unclear. Germline CDR1 is LGHNT and CDR2 is FRNRAP. The V end lost 8 bases, the J end lost 0 bases, and 14 bases lay between the germline ends. The CDR3 consists of 14 residues. CDR3 in amino acids: CASKGPGSSYEQYF. The CDR3, as DNA: TGTGCTAGTAAGGGCCCTGGAAGCTCCTACGAGCAGTACTTC.

This chain uses TRBV19 with TRBJ2-5, with TRBD2 identical over 9 bases. The CDR3 is 17 residues long. Germline V gene lookup returns CDR1 LNHDA and CDR2 SQIVND (reference sequence). The trim removed 5 bases at V and 1 base at J, leaving 11 bases unmatched. CDR3 amino acids: CASSPRLAEGVQETQYF. DNA for the CDR3: TGTGCCAGTAGTCCTAGACTAGCGGAGGGGGTCCAAGAGACCCAGTACTTC.

The chain links TRBV10-3 to TRBJ2-7; D uncertain. V dropped 1 base and J dropped 6 bases, with 7 bases sitting between them. This CDR3 spans 12 amino acids. CDR1 ENHRY and CDR2 SYGVKD come from the germline V gene. CDR3 nucleotide sequence: TGTGCCATCAGTGAGTTCCAGGCCGAGCAGTACTTC. Translated, it gives CAISEFQAEQYF.

The chain carries TRBV11-3 and TRBJ2-1; TRBD1 or TRBD2 may be the D gene (6 bases each). CDR3 length equals 13 residues. In germline, CDR1 is SGHNT, CDR2 YENEEA. Trimming stripped 5 bases from V and 11 bases from J, with 16 bases between. The CDR3 DNA is TGTGCCAGCAGCCCCGGGGGCGCGACTAAGCAGTTCTTC. This translates into CASSPGGATKQFF.

This chain links TRBV5-1 with TRBJ2-1, with 15 bases lining up with TRBD2. The J segment lost 5 bases and the V segment lost 0 bases, leaving 3 bases of the junction unmatched. Germline CDR1 is SGHRS and CDR2 is YFSETQ. The CDR3 is made up of 17 amino acids. DNA for the CDR3: TGCGCCAGCAGCTTGGGGACTAGCGGGAGGGCCGACAATGAGCAGTTCTTC. It encodes CASSLGTSGRADNEQFF.

The V gene is TRBV29-1, the J gene TRBJ2-6; 7 nucleotides agree with TRBD1. CDR3 length: 15 amino acids. Per germline, CDR1 SQVTM and CDR2 ANQGSEA. V dropped 6 bases and J dropped 0; count of bases not matched to a gene: 5. The CDR3 spells CSVGDRNSGANVLTF. The CDR3 bases are TGCAGCGTGGGGGACAGAAACTCTGGGGCCAACGTCCTGACTTTC.

The V gene is TRBV19, the J gene TRBJ2-4; D ambiguous. The CDR3 covers 16 residues. The germline CDR1 and CDR2 sequences are LNHDA and SQIVND (reference sequence). Trimming shortened V by 6 bases and J by 0 bases, and 15 bases separated the two germline ends. The CDR3 reads CASSTPGPLAKNIQYF. For the CDR3, the DNA is TGTGCCAGTAGCACTCCCGGACCGCTAGCCAAAAACATTCAGTACTTC.

The chain combines TRBV5-1 with TRBJ1-2, with D perhaps matching TRBD1 (6 bases). V lost 4 bases and J 8 bases, leaving 12 bases between the germline ends. Germline CDR1 is SGHRS and CDR2 is YFSETQ. CDR3 length: 12 amino acids. The CDR3 here is CASSRDMSGYTF. For the CDR3, the DNA is TGCGCCAGCAGCAGGGACATGAGCGGCTACACCTTC.

The genes are TRBV5-1 and TRBJ2-4; 7 bases fit TRBD1. The CDR3 is 22 residues long. Germline CDR1 and CDR2: SGHRS and YFSETQ. The trim removed 4 bases at V and 0 bases at J, leaving 25 bases unmatched. DNA of the CDR3: TGCGCCAGCAGCCAATCCTCGATCGGACAGGCCATTCTACCGCTAGCCAAAAACATTCAGTACTTC. Amino acids: CASSQSSIGQAILPLAKNIQYF.

The chain joins TRBV5-1 to TRBJ1-6, with D uncertain. The CDR3 length is 14 residues. Trimming cost V 7 bases and J 7 bases, with 15 bases left between them. Germline V CDR1 and CDR2: SGHRS, YFSETQ. The CDR3 DNA reads TGCGCCAGCGCCCAGGACGGGTTGAATTCACCCCTCCACTTT. Amino acid sequence: CASAQDGLNSPLHF.

This clone was observed a few times. The chain couples TRBV6-1 to TRBJ1-5, with D tentatively TRBD1 (5 bases). Germline V gene data show CDR1 as MNHNS and CDR2 as SASEGT. The CDR3 contains 15 residues. Between the trimmed V and J ends, which lost 4 bases and 6 bases, there was a span of 16 bases. CDR3: CASSASPGPGQPQHF. The CDR3 DNA reads TGTGCCAGCAGTGCGTCCCCGGGACCCGGTCAGCCCCAGCATTTT.

The V and J genes are TRBV11-3 and TRBJ2-7; 16 bases fit TRBD2. V lost 5 bases, J lost 2 bases, and 9 bases stayed unmatched. The CDR3 has 18 amino acids. The germline gives CDR1 SGHNT, CDR2 YENEEA. CDR3 in DNA: TGTGCCAGCAGCCCTACCCGGGGACTAGCGGGAGGGCCCTACGAGCAGTACTTC. It codes for CASSPTRGLAGGPYEQYF.

This chain uses TRBV14 with TRBJ1-1; no definite D call. Germline V gives CDR1 SGHDN, CDR2 FVKESK. This CDR3 has 15 residues. V dropped 1 base and J dropped 2 bases, with 11 bases sitting between them. The CDR3 protein is CASSQVQWPNTEAFF. Here the CDR3 DNA reads TGTGCCAGCAGCCAAGTACAGTGGCCAAACACTGAAGCTTTCTTT. The complete variable domain, with remaining parts taken from reference TRBV14 and TRBJ1-1, reads EAGVTQFPSHSVIEKGQTVTLRCDPISGHDNLYWYRRVMGKEIKFLLHFVKESKQDESGMPNNRFLAERTGGTYSTLKVQPAELEDSGVYFCASSQVQWPNTEAFFGQGTRLTVV.

This clone appeared a single time. J is TRBJ1-2 and V is TRBV2, with D perhaps matching TRBD1 (5 bases). The CDR3 extends over 15 amino acids. Germline CDR1 reads SNHLY; CDR2 reads FYNNEI. Between the trimmed V and J ends, which lost 4 bases and 0 bases, there was a span of 12 bases. The CDR3 is CASSAQESANYGYTF. Written as DNA, the CDR3 is TGTGCCAGCAGTGCACAGGAGTCCGCTAACTATGGCTACACCTTC.

V and J are TRBV5-4 and TRBJ2-7; 9 nucleotides match TRBD1. Germline loops: CDR1 SGHNT, CDR2 YYREEE (reference sequence). This CDR3 comprises 13 residues. Trimming took 0 bases from V and 7 from J; bases not matched to a gene: 2. The CDR3 spells CASSLEGQGEQYF. The CDR3 bases are TGTGCCAGCAGCTTGGAGGGACAGGGTGAGCAGTACTTC. Full variable domain (missing parts from reference TRBV5-4 and TRBJ2-7): ETGVTQSPTHLIKTRGQQVTLRCSSQSGHNTVSWYQQALGQGPQFIFQYYREEENGRGNFPPRFSGLQFPNYSSELNVNALELDDSALYLCASSLEGQGEQYFGPGTRLTVT.

The rearrangement links TRBV7-2 to TRBJ2-5; 7 bases align to TRBD1. The CDR3 sequence is 14 residues long. The ends lost 5 bases at V and 3 bases at J; junction bases unmatched: 6. Germline CDR1 is SGHTA and CDR2 is FQGNSA. CDR3: CASSPAGTEETQYF. CDR3 in DNA: TGTGCCAGCAGCCCCGCCGGGACAGAAGAGACCCAGTACTTC. The full variable domain, with the rest looked up from reference TRBV7-2 and TRBJ2-5, is GAGVSQSPSNKVTEKGKDVELRCDPISGHTALYWYRQSLGQGLEFLIYFQGNSAPDKSGLPSDRFSAERTGGSVSTLTIQRTQQEDSAVYLCASSPAGTEETQYFGPGTRLLVL.

CDR3: CASSTKAGLAGAKGADTQYF. DNA of the CDR3: TGTGCCAGTAGTACAAAGGCGGGACTAGCGGGAGCAAAGGGCGCAGATACGCAGTATTTT. The chain employs TRBV19 and TRBJ2-3, with 14 nucleotides matching TRBD2. V was clipped by 4 bases and J by 4 bases; unmatched bases: 16. The CDR3 is 20 amino acids. Germline V gene data show CDR1 as LNHDA and CDR2 as SQIVND (reference sequence).

The chain links TRBV28 to TRBJ1-4, with TRBD1 matching over 7 bases. CDR3 size: 14 residues. CDR1 is MDHEN, CDR2 SYDVKM, per germline. V shed 7 bases and J 7 bases; nucleotides not matched to a gene: 9. The CDR3 loop is CASKTGQYLEKLFF. The CDR3 coding sequence is TGTGCCAGCAAAACGGGACAGTATCTTGAAAAACTGTTTTTT.